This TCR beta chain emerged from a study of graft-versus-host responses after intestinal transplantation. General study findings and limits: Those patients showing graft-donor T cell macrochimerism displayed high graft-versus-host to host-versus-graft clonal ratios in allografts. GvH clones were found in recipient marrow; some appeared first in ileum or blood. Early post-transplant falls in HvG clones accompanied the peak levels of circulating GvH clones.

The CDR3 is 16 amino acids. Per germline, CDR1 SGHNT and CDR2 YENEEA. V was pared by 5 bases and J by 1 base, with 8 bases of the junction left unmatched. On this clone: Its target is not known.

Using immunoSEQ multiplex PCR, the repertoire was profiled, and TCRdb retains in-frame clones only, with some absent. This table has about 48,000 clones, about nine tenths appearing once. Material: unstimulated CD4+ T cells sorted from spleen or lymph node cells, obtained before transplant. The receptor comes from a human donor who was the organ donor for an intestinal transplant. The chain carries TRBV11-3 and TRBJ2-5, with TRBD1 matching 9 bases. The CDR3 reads CASSHQGQGTQETQYF. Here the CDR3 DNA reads TGTGCCAGCAGCCACCAAGGACAGGGGACCCAAGAGACCCAGTACTTC.